Listed here are 19 T cell receptor beta chains from one sample, sequenced in a study of blood T cells in healthy people across ages. Alongside a J-beta primer mix, a sample-barcoded 5' primer served in a second PCR lasting about 7 to 11 cycles. TCRdb recomputed calls from the 5' RACE reads with MiXCR, one row per CDR3 protein. In the table there are around 1,700,000 distinct CDR3 sequences, approximately 28% of which are singletons. The sample taken for sequencing was blood. These receptor sequences come from a woman younger than 45 in good health.

The table lists this clonotype with many counts. V and J are TRBV7-6 and TRBJ1-1, with 7 positions matching TRBD1. The V gene end was trimmed by 3 bases and the J gene end by 5 bases; junction bases not matched to a gene: 9. The CDR3 consists of 15 residues. Germline CDR1 and CDR2: SGHVS and FNYEAQ. As DNA, the CDR3 is TGTGCCAGCAGCTTCGGGGGGGGCAGGGGGACTGAAGCTTTCTTT. Translation: CASSFGGGRGTEAFF.

The chain joins TRBV11-2 to TRBJ2-1, with 8 bases lining up with TRBD2. Trimming took 6 bases from V and 7 from J; bases not matched to a gene: 8. This CDR3 region has 14 residues. CDR1 is SGHAT and CDR2 is FQNNGV in the germline V gene. The CDR3, as DNA: TGTGCCAGCAGTCCCCTACGGGGGGGAAATGAGCAGTTCTTC. Its protein is CASSPLRGGNEQFF.

This clonotype appeared once. V gene TRBV24-1 combines with J gene TRBJ2-1; 14 bases match TRBD2. Trimming took 4 bases from V and 12 from J; bases not matched to a gene: 7. Germline CDR1 and CDR2: KGHDR and SFDVKD. There are 15 residues in the CDR3. The CDR3 loop reads CATSDGTSGRGGQFF. The CDR3 nucleotides read TGTGCCACCAGTGACGGGACTAGCGGGAGAGGTGGGCAGTTCTTC.

On this clonotype itself: At one boundary the junction diverges from the germline segment, which might be a read error. The chain links TRBV5-1 to TRBJ2-1, with 11 bases fitting TRBD2. The CDR3 totals 18 residues. Germline CDR1 reads SGHRS; CDR2 reads YFSETQ. The CDR3 sequence: CASSLAEHSGGAYNEQFF. The CDR3 DNA sequence: TGCGCCAGTAGCTTGGCGGAACATAGCGGGGGGGCCTACAATGAGCAGTTCTTC.

The chain recombines TRBV3-1 with TRBJ1-2; D is unclear. The CDR3 has 15 amino acids. Germline V gives CDR1 LGHDT, CDR2 YNNKEL (reference sequence). Trimming left V 0 bases short and J 0 bases short, with 8 bases between. The CDR3 reads CASSQDPRANYGYTF. The CDR3 region has the DNA TGTGCCAGCAGCCAAGATCCCAGAGCTAACTATGGCTACACCTTC. The full variable domain, rest sourced from reference TRBV3-1 and TRBJ1-2, is DTAVSQTPKYLVTQMGNDKSIKCEQNLGHDTMYWYKQDSKKFLKIMFSYNNKELIINETVPNRFSPKSPDKAHLNLHINSLELGDSAVYFCASSQDPRANYGYTFGSGTRLTVV.

The chain uses TRBV7-9 and TRBJ2-1, with TRBD2 as a possible D gene (5 bases). V lost 5 bases to trimming and J lost 2 bases, with 13 bases between them. The CDR3 spans 15 residues. Germline V gene lookup returns CDR1 SEHNR and CDR2 FQNEAQ (reference sequence). The CDR3 region is CASSPSSKAYNEQFF. Written as DNA, the CDR3 is TGTGCCAGCAGCCCTTCTAGCAAGGCCTACAATGAGCAGTTCTTC.

In this sample, this clonotype turned up once. Being one base from a much bigger clone, this may be a read error. The chain is built from TRBV7-2 and TRBJ2-3, with D perhaps assigned TRBD1 or TRBD2 (5 bases each). The CDR3 spans 16 residues. Germline assignment: CDR1 SGHTA and CDR2 FQGNSA. Trimming removed 2 bases at V and 2 bases at J, with 14 bases between. This CDR3 reads CASSLWGRSNTDTQYF. The CDR3 bases are TGTGCCAGCAGCTTATGGGGGAGATCCAACACAGATACGCAGTATTTT.

This chain uses TRBV7-8 with TRBJ2-4; the D is unclear. This CDR3 has 15 residues. V shed 6 bases and J shed 0 bases, with 12 bases lying between them. CDR1 and CDR2 from the germline V gene are SGHVS and FQNEAQ. Written as DNA, the CDR3 is TGTGCCAGCAGACTTCTAGGGTCAGCCAAAAACATTCAGTACTTC. Translated: CASRLLGSAKNIQYF. Combining the CDR3 with reference TRBV7-8 and TRBJ2-4 gives the whole variable domain GAGVSQSPRYKVAKRGQDVALRCDPISGHVSLFWYQQALGQGPEFLTYFQNEAQLDKSGLPSDRFFAERPEGSVSTLKIQRTQQEDSAVYLCASRLLGSAKNIQYFGAGTRLSVL.

This clonotype has at least ten counts. The chain carries TRBV12-3 or TRBV12-4 and TRBJ2-1, with a weak D call TRBD2 (7 bases). The CDR3 is made up of 15 amino acids. The V gene lost 5 bases and the J gene lost 4 bases, with 15 bases spanning the gap. The CDR3 is CASSPPGGRYNEQFF. The CDR3 nucleotides read TGTGCCAGCAGTCCCCCCGGGGGGCGGTACAATGAGCAGTTCTTC.

This clonotype has only a few counts. The V call is TRBV14, the J call TRBJ2-7, with D possibly matching TRBD2 (7 bases). Trimming took off 1 base at V and 7 bases at J, with 14 bases between the two ends. CDR3 length equals 14 residues. Germline CDR1 is SGHDN and CDR2 is FVKESK. The CDR3 DNA reads TGTGCCAGCAGCCAAGGAGGGGGGGTTAATGAGCAGTACTTC. It is translated as CASSQGGGVNEQYF.

The chain links TRBV5-5 to TRBJ2-1; D may correspond to TRBD1 or TRBD2 (5 bases each). The germline V and J ends were trimmed by 3 bases and 5 bases, with 18 bases remaining between them. The CDR3 spans 16 residues. Germline assignment: CDR1 SGHKS and CDR2 YYEKEE (reference sequence). The CDR3 bases are TGTGCCAGCAGCTCCATACGGGACGGGGTCGACAATGAGCAGTTCTTC. The encoded protein is CASSSIRDGVDNEQFF.

Only a few counts were recorded for this clonotype. A much more abundant neighbour one base away suggests this may be a read error. This rearrangement joins TRBV5-5 to TRBJ1-5, with TRBD1 matching 9 bases. This CDR3 is built from 13 residues. The germline CDR1 and CDR2 sequences are SGHKS and YYEKEE (reference sequence). The CDR3 bases are TGTGCCGGCAGCTTAACAGGGGGCGAGCCCCAGCATTTT. Encoded protein: CAGSLTGGEPQHF.

This clonotype was observed many times. This sequence joins TRBV10-3 and TRBJ2-3, with no clear D. CDR3 length: 19 amino acids. The ends were cut back, 0 bases at V and 2 bases at J, with 21 bases in the middle. CDR1 is ENHRY, CDR2 SYGVKD, per germline. CDR3 protein: CAISESLSTPALLTDTQYF. The DNA for the CDR3 is TGTGCCATCAGTGAGTCTCTATCTACCCCGGCCCTCCTCACAGATACGCAGTATTTT.

The V call is TRBV10-1, the J call TRBJ2-3; D is perhaps TRBD2 (7 bases). This CDR3 comprises 14 residues. Trimming took 5 bases from V and 2 from J, leaving 11 bases between them. CDR1 is WNHNN and CDR2 is SYGVQD in the germline V gene (reference sequence). The CDR3 DNA reads TGCGCCAGCAGTCAGGGGACTAACACAGATACGCAGTATTTT. Protein product: CASSQGTNTDTQYF.

This clonotype occurred many times. The chain is built from TRBV7-2 and TRBJ2-1; TRBD2 aligns across 10 bases. This CDR3 has 15 amino acids. Unmatched junction bases numbered 2, after V lost 6 bases and J lost 0 bases. Germline CDR1 reads SGHTA; CDR2 reads FQGNSA. CDR3 nucleotides: TGTGCCAGCAGGCCTAGCGGGAGCTCCTACAATGAGCAGTTCTTC. Translated, it gives CASRPSGSSYNEQFF.

Details on this clonotype: The junction differs from germline at one of its ends, possibly a read error. The gene calls are TRBV5-1 and TRBJ2-1, with TRBD2 matching over 7 bases. In germline, CDR1 is SGHRS, CDR2 YFSETQ. The CDR3 is 13 residues long. The CDR3 loop reads CASSRLGTTEEFF. In DNA, the CDR3 is TGCGCCAGCAGCCGCCTTGGGACTACTGAGGAGTTCTTC.

The CDR3 nucleotides are TGTGCCAGCAGCCTTAGCGGGACGCTGGACACCGGGGAGCTGTTTTTT. The encoded protein is CASSLSGTLDTGELFF. The V gene is TRBV11-2, the J gene TRBJ2-2; 8 positions agree with TRBD2. V lost 5 bases to trimming and J lost 3 bases; unmatched junction nucleotides: 8. The CDR3 runs 16 residues. The germline CDR1 and CDR2 sequences are SGHAT and FQNNGV. Using reference TRBV11-2 and TRBJ2-2 for the parts outside the CDR3, the full variable domain is EAGVAQSPRYKIIEKRQSVAFWCNPISGHATLYWYQQILGQGPKLLIQFQNNGVVDDSQLPKDRFSAERLKGVDSTLKIQPAKLEDSAVYLCASSLSGTLDTGELFFGEGSRLTVL.

The chain recombines TRBV14 with TRBJ2-1; 7 bases agree with TRBD2. Unmatched junction bases numbered 9, after V lost 0 bases and J lost 7 bases. This CDR3 is 16 amino acids long. The germline gives CDR1 SGHDN, CDR2 FVKESK. The CDR3 protein is CASSQDAAPGRNEQFF. Written as DNA, the CDR3 is TGTGCCAGCAGCCAAGATGCGGCCCCCGGGAGGAATGAGCAGTTCTTC.

This sequence joins TRBV30 and TRBJ1-5; 7 nucleotides align to TRBD1. Trimming took 3 bases from V and 0 from J; bases not matched to a gene: 11. This CDR3 is built from 17 residues. CDR1 GTSNPN and CDR2 SVGIG come from the germline V gene (reference sequence). DNA for the CDR3: TGTGCCTGGAGCGACACGCCCGGGACAGCTAGCAATCAGCCCCAGCATTTT. Protein product: CAWSDTPGTASNQPQHF. The full variable domain, rest sourced from reference TRBV30 and TRBJ1-5, is SQTIHQWPATLVQPVGSPLSLECTVEGTSNPNLYWYRQAAGRGLQLLFYSVGIGQISSEVPQNLSASRPQDRQFILSSKKLLLSDSGFYLCAWSDTPGTASNQPQHFGDGTRLSIL.